These 23 T cell receptor beta chains originate from one sample sequenced in a study of CD8 T cells in Susac syndrome. cDNA came from about 0.51 to 1 ug RNA primed by random hexamers. TCRdb passed the immunoSEQ multiplex PCR reads through MiXCR, listing each CDR3 protein once. The table has hundreds of thousands of distinct CDR3 sequences, less than 95% seen once; the top ten hold 0.15%. Source material: CD4+ T cells from PBMCs. All receptors come from a human donor with Susac syndrome.

This clonotype was counted a single time. The chain combines TRBV4-2 with TRBJ1-1; no clear D. From germline, CDR1 is LGHNA and CDR2 YNFKEQ. V was trimmed by 0 bases and J by 1 base, leaving 9 bases between them. The CDR3 extends over 15 amino acids. The CDR3 coding sequence is TGTGCCAGCAGCCAAGAAGTTTATGGGAACACTGAAGCTTTCTTT. This encodes CASSQEVYGNTEAFF.

The rearrangement joins TRBV5-1 to TRBJ1-2, with D unresolved. The CDR3 consists of 11 residues. In germline, CDR1 is SGHRS, CDR2 YFSETQ. With 6 bases removed from V and 6 bases from J, the gap between germline ends came to 9 bases. The chain's CDR3 is CASTGTHGYTF. DNA for the CDR3: TGCGCCAGCACCGGAACGCATGGCTACACCTTC.

The rearrangement joins TRBV27 to TRBJ2-4; 9 bases align to TRBD1. V trimming: 2 bases; J trimming: 7 bases; junction bases outside the gene matches: 9. CDR1 and CDR2 from the germline V gene are MNHEY and SMNVEV (reference sequence). The CDR3 has 16 amino acids. The CDR3 region is CASSLGTGQGGNIQYF. As DNA, the CDR3 is TGTGCCAGCAGTTTAGGGACGGGACAGGGAGGCAACATTCAGTACTTC.

The DNA for the CDR3 is TGTGCCAGCAGTTACAAGGGACAGAACACTGAAGCTTTCTTT. It specifies CASSYKGQNTEAFF. The chain couples TRBV6-5 to TRBJ1-1, with D maybe TRBD1 (6 bases). Trimming pared 2 bases from V and 1 base from J, leaving 8 bases between. Germline V gene lookup returns CDR1 MNHEY and CDR2 SVGAGI. The CDR3 contains 14 residues.

The V call is TRBV20-1, the J call TRBJ1-2; no clear D. CDR1 is DFQATT, CDR2 SNEGSKA, per germline (reference sequence). The CDR3 contains 13 residues. The ends were cut back, 0 bases at V and 6 bases at J, with 11 bases in the middle. The CDR3 DNA reads TGCAGTGCTAGAGATAGAAAGCAGCATGGCTACACCTTC. Translated, it gives CSARDRKQHGYTF.

The chain uses TRBV4-2 and TRBJ1-5; D is perhaps TRBD1 (6 bases). Trimming left V 3 bases short and J 7 bases short, with 16 bases between. The CDR3 is 15 amino acids. From germline, CDR1 is LGHNA and CDR2 YNFKEQ. The CDR3 nucleotides are TGTGCCAGCAGCCAGGGCCTGGAGGGGGGCCAGCCCCAGCATTTT. Translating gives CASSQGLEGGQPQHF.

CDR3 residues: CASSQGTTGHSYNEQFF. For the CDR3, the DNA is TGCGCCAGCAGCCAAGGAACCACAGGGCACTCCTACAATGAGCAGTTCTTC. V and J are TRBV4-3 and TRBJ2-1; TRBD1 is a possible D gene (6 bases). Germline V CDR1 and CDR2: LGHNA, YSLEER. Deletions cut 1 base from V and 0 bases from J, with 13 bases between. CDR3 length: 17 amino acids.

The genes are TRBV7-2 and TRBJ1-5, with D unclear. The V end lost 7 bases, the J end lost 5 bases, and 15 bases lay between the germline ends. CDR3 length equals 14 residues. CDR1 is SGHTA and CDR2 is FQGNSA in the germline V gene. The CDR3 DNA follows: TGTGCCAGCACGCGTTCCCCTCTGGATCAGCCCCAGCATTTT. This sequence encodes CASTRSPLDQPQHF.

J is TRBJ2-7 and V is TRBV6-5; TRBD1 matches at 8 bases. Germline CDR1 reads MNHEY; CDR2 reads SVGAGI. The CDR3 runs 12 residues. The trim removed 6 bases at V and 7 bases at J, leaving 5 bases unmatched. The CDR3 DNA reads as TGTGCCAGCAGGGCGACAGGGGAGGAGCAGTACTTC. This codes for CASRATGEEQYF.

The J gene is TRBJ2-3, the V gene TRBV5-1, with D perhaps assigned TRBD1 or TRBD2 (5 bases each). CDR1 SGHRS and CDR2 YFSETQ come from the germline V gene. V lost 3 bases, J lost 2 bases, and 13 bases lay in between. This CDR3 is built from 15 residues. CDR3 DNA: TGCGCCAGCAGCTGGGACGGAGCCAACACAGATACGCAGTATTTT. This sequence encodes CASSWDGANTDTQYF.

The gene calls are TRBV30 and TRBJ2-2, with D uncertain. The V gene lost 0 bases and the J gene lost 5 bases, with 7 bases spanning the gap. The germline gives CDR1 GTSNPN, CDR2 SVGIG (reference sequence). The CDR3 sequence is 13 residues long. The CDR3 DNA sequence: TGTGCCTGGAGTGTACCCCCTACCGGGGAGCTGTTTTTT. Its protein product is CAWSVPPTGELFF. Based on the CDR3 plus reference TRBV30 and TRBJ2-2, the full variable domain is SQTIHQWPATLVQPVGSPLSLECTVEGTSNPNLYWYRQAAGRGLQLLFYSVGIGQISSEVPQNLSASRPQDRQFILSSKKLLLSDSGFYLCAWSVPPTGELFFGEGSRLTVL.

This chain uses TRBV29-1 with TRBJ1-4; 7 nucleotides agree with TRBD1. The CDR3 covers 15 residues. V trimming: 5 bases; J trimming: 0 bases; junction bases outside the gene matches: 6. Germline CDR1 and CDR2: SQVTM and ANQGSEA. DNA for the CDR3: TGCAGCGTTCGTGAGACAGGGTCAACTAATGAAAAACTGTTTTTT. It translates to CSVRETGSTNEKLFF.

This clonotype was seen once. J is TRBJ1-2 and V is TRBV4-3, with D tentatively TRBD1 (6 bases). CDR1 LGHNA and CDR2 YSLEER come from the germline V gene. V lost 2 bases and J 5 bases, leaving 15 bases between the germline ends. The CDR3 runs 15 residues. For the CDR3, the DNA is TGCGCCAGCAGCCAATCCCCCCAGGGGAGGTATGGCTACACCTTC. Translated, it gives CASSQSPQGRYGYTF.

This clonotype has only one observation. V is TRBV3-1 and J is TRBJ2-3; D is perhaps TRBD1 (6 bases). Per the germline V gene, CDR1 is LGHDT and CDR2 is YNNKEL (reference sequence). The CDR3 covers 16 residues. V was clipped by 4 bases and J by 6 bases, with 20 bases between them. For the CDR3, the DNA is TGTGCCAGCAGCCCCCTTTGGACAGAGCCCCCGGATACGCAGTATTTT. This translates into CASSPLWTEPPDTQYF.

V is TRBV9 and J is TRBJ1-1; D may be TRBD1 (5 bases). Germline values: CDR1 SGDLS, CDR2 YYNGEE. CDR3 length equals 15 residues. The ends were cut back, 1 base at V and 4 bases at J, with 14 bases in the middle. DNA of the CDR3: TGTGCCAGCAGCGTACACGGAGGGGTAGGCACTGAAGCTTTCTTT. This translates into CASSVHGGVGTEAFF.

This chain connects TRBV2 to TRBJ1-2; maybe TRBD1 (5 bases). Germline CDR1 is SNHLY and CDR2 is FYNNEI. The CDR3 is made up of 13 amino acids. Trimming cost V 0 bases and J 8 bases, with 10 bases left between them. The CDR3 nucleotides are TGTGCCAGCAGTGAAGCCAGGGTAGAAGGCTACACCTTC. Its translation is CASSEARVEGYTF.

This chain uses TRBV6-5 with TRBJ2-5; no definite D call. The CDR3 has 13 amino acids. Trimming pared 5 bases from V and 5 bases from J, leaving 12 bases between. Germline values: CDR1 MNHEY, CDR2 SVGAGI. This chain's CDR3 is CASSPGFWETQYF. In DNA form, the CDR3 reads TGTGCCAGCAGTCCGGGTTTCTGGGAGACCCAGTACTTC.

The V and J genes are TRBV7-2 and TRBJ2-7, with 8 nucleotides matching TRBD1. Germline V gene lookup returns CDR1 SGHTA and CDR2 FQGNSA. V dropped 3 bases and J dropped 5; count of bases not matched to a gene: 6. This CDR3 has 14 residues. As DNA, the CDR3 is TGTGCCAGCAGCTTGGAGACAGGGGACGACGAGCAGTACTTC. It is translated as CASSLETGDDEQYF.

This clonotype was counted once. The chain combines TRBV30 with TRBJ1-3, with a weak D call TRBD1 (6 bases). There are 14 residues in the CDR3. Trimming pared 4 bases from V and 4 bases from J, leaving 14 bases between. CDR1 and CDR2 from the germline V gene are GTSNPN and SVGIG (reference sequence). The CDR3 reads CAWTQGLGGNTIYF. The CDR3 nucleotides are TGTGCCTGGACCCAGGGGCTGGGAGGAAACACCATATATTTT. Full variable domain (remainder filled in from reference TRBV30 and TRBJ1-3): SQTIHQWPATLVQPVGSPLSLECTVEGTSNPNLYWYRQAAGRGLQLLFYSVGIGQISSEVPQNLSASRPQDRQFILSSKKLLLSDSGFYLCAWTQGLGGNTIYFGEGSWLTVV.

CDR3 DNA sequence: TGCGCCAGCAGCCAAGGGGTGGAGGTTATGAACACTGAAGCTTTCTTT. Residues: CASSQGVEVMNTEAFF. This chain uses TRBV4-3 with TRBJ1-1; D not certain. The CDR3 loop spans 16 amino acids. Germline-derived CDR1 and CDR2 are LGHNA and YSLEER. Between the trimmed V and J ends, which lost 1 base and 0 bases, there was a span of 12 bases.

V and J are TRBV20-1 and TRBJ1-1; unclear D gene. There are 13 residues in the CDR3. The germline V gene encodes CDR1 DFQATT and CDR2 SNEGSKA (reference sequence). V was shortened by 2 bases and J by 4 bases, with 11 bases between the two germline ends. CDR3 loop: CSARPGWSTEAFF. The CDR3 DNA reads TGCAGTGCTAGACCCGGGTGGAGCACTGAAGCTTTCTTT.

The rearrangement uses TRBV25-1 and TRBJ1-1, with D perhaps matching TRBD1 (5 bases). Trimming shortened V by 2 bases and J by 3 bases, and 10 bases separated the two germline ends. This CDR3 spans 14 amino acids. Germline V lookup: CDR1 MGHDK, CDR2 SYGVNS. The CDR3 region is CASSETGGHTEAFF. CDR3 DNA: TGTGCCAGCAGTGAAACAGGTGGGCACACTGAAGCTTTCTTT.

This sequence joins TRBV20-1 and TRBJ2-1; the match to TRBD1 covers 8 bases. The germline V gene encodes CDR1 DFQATT and CDR2 SNEGSKA (reference sequence). After removal of 6 bases from V and 3 bases from J, the junction contained 7 bases not matched to a gene. The CDR3 totals 14 residues. In DNA, the CDR3 is TGCAGTGCAGAGACAGGGGCCCTCTACAATGAGCAGTTCTTC. Translation: CSAETGALYNEQFF.